The next 8 T cell receptor beta chains were all read from a single sample in a study of identifying expanded T cells in peripheral blood. The repertoire was sequenced with immunoSEQ multiplex PCR; TCRdb's copy has only in-frame clones and lacks some. The sample carries 58,000 or so clones, roughly four fifths recorded once. Sequenced: blood. The source of these receptors is a person aged 18 to 75 in good health.

The chain joins TRBV6-6 to TRBJ1-2; D uncertain. V lost 1 base and J 8 bases, leaving 11 bases between the germline ends. In germline, CDR1 is MNHNY, CDR2 SVGAGI (reference sequence). The CDR3 is 13 residues long. This CDR3 reads CASSYFMGGGYTF. Here the CDR3 DNA reads TGTGCCAGCAGTTACTTCATGGGTGGGGGCTACACCTTC.

V and J are TRBV7-8 and TRBJ1-2; 7 bases are a match to TRBD1. CDR1 is SGHVS, CDR2 FQNEAQ, per germline. The CDR3 is 14 residues long. The V and J ends lost 1 base and 2 bases, in that order; junction bases with no gene match: 1. The CDR3 DNA reads as TGTGCCAGCAGCTTAGAGGGGGCGAACTATGGCTACACCTTC. Translated: CASSLEGANYGYTF.

The chain employs TRBV11-3 and TRBJ2-2; D possibly matches TRBD1 or TRBD2 (5 bases each). V was trimmed by 5 bases and J by 5 bases, leaving 18 bases between them. The CDR3 has 16 amino acids. CDR1 is SGHNT and CDR2 is YENEEA in the germline V gene. The DNA of the CDR3 is TGTGCCAGCAGCGCTGGGGACCGAAGGAGTACCGGGGAGCTGTTTTTT. Translating it yields CASSAGDRRSTGELFF.

This rearrangement joins TRBV23-1 to TRBJ2-5, with 8 bases matching TRBD2. TRBV23-1 falls under the ORF class, with uncertain function. The CDR3 has 15 amino acids. V gave up 4 bases and J gave up 3 bases; unmatched junction bases: 7. CDR3 sequence (DNA): TGCGCCAGCAGTCCCCGGGGGGGCGGAGAAGAGACCCAGTACTTC. Amino acids: CASSPRGGGEETQYF.

V and J are TRBV6-6 and TRBJ1-4; the D is unclear. The germline V and J ends were trimmed by 0 bases and 8 bases, with 7 bases remaining between them. The CDR3 spans 13 residues. Per the germline V gene, CDR1 is MNHNY and CDR2 is SVGAGI (reference sequence). CDR3 in DNA: TGTGCCAGCAGTTACTCGAGTAGAGAAAAACTGTTTTTT. Amino acid sequence: CASSYSSREKLFF.

The V and J genes are TRBV5-1 and TRBJ2-5; 8 nucleotides align to TRBD2. Germline values: CDR1 SGHRS, CDR2 YFSETQ. The CDR3 covers 15 residues. Losses at the gene ends were 0 bases for V and 2 bases for J; bases not matched to a gene: 3. The CDR3 bases are TGCGCCAGCAGCTTGGGACTAGCGCCACAAGAGACCCAGTACTTC. Translated: CASSLGLAPQETQYF.

In this sample, this clone turned up a few times. This chain links TRBV30 with TRBJ2-3, with D perhaps TRBD1 (6 bases). The V end lost 3 bases, the J end lost 4 bases, and 14 bases lay between the germline ends. There are 14 residues in the CDR3. Germline V gene data show CDR1 as GTSNPN and CDR2 as SVGIG (reference sequence). The CDR3 coding sequence is TGTGCCTGGAGGACAAGCAGGGGTCCAGATACGCAGTATTTT. Translation gives CAWRTSRGPDTQYF.

For the CDR3, the DNA is TGTGCCAGCAGCTTGGAGGGACAAGAGACCCAGTACTTC. Encoded protein: CASSLEGQETQYF. V and J are TRBV5-5 and TRBJ2-5, with D unclear. V lost 0 bases and J lost 2, with 5 bases in between. The CDR3 has 13 amino acids. Germline CDR1 SGHKS, CDR2 YYEKEE (reference sequence).